These 27 T cell receptor beta chains came from one sample sequenced in a study of blood T cell repertoires in COVID-19. Sequencing used immunoSEQ multiplex PCR; TCRdb keeps in-frame clones, though not all of them. The sample yields about 370,000 clones, 85% to 90% seen once. Sequencing was done on a sample of PBMCs or T cells enriched from blood (not recorded which). These receptors were taken from a young man who had recovered from COVID-19.

The chain combines TRBV2 with TRBJ1-4; 8 bases align to TRBD1. This CDR3 is built from 14 residues. V lost 8 bases to trimming and J lost 5 bases; unmatched junction nucleotides: 7. Germline-derived CDR1 and CDR2 are SNHLY and FYNNEI. CDR3 sequence (DNA): TGTGCCAGCGTCTGGGACAGGCGAAATGAAAAACTGTTTTTT. This encodes CASVWDRRNEKLFF.

The chain carries TRBV4-3 and TRBJ1-2; 10 bases align to TRBD1. The V and J ends lost 4 bases and 4 bases, in that order; junction bases with no gene match: 9. The CDR3 totals 16 residues. Germline V CDR1 and CDR2: LGHNA, YSLEER. CDR3 coding DNA: TGCGCCAGCAGCCTGGGGACAGGGGCATCGTCCTATGGCTACACCTTC. The encoded protein is CASSLGTGASSYGYTF.

A few counts support this clone. The rearrangement links TRBV19 to TRBJ1-2; no clear D. The V end lost 7 bases, the J end lost 5 bases, and 23 bases lay between the germline ends. Germline assignment: CDR1 LNHDA and CDR2 SQIVND (reference sequence). The CDR3 extends over 16 amino acids. The CDR3 bases are TGTGCCAGTACCATCGGTGGTCAGGCCGTTCTTTATGGCTACACCTTC. Protein product: CASTIGGQAVLYGYTF.

This rearrangement joins TRBV28 to TRBJ2-3, with D tentatively TRBD2 (6 bases). In germline, CDR1 is MDHEN, CDR2 SYDVKM. The CDR3 runs 14 residues. The germline V and J ends were trimmed by 6 bases and 10 bases, with 20 bases remaining between them. Here the CDR3 DNA reads TGTGCCAGCAGCTTTACCACTCTAGCGTTGGCGCAGTATTTT. Its translation: CASSFTTLALAQYF.

V and J are TRBV19 and TRBJ1-5; tentative D call: TRBD1 (5 bases). Trimming shortened V by 4 bases and J by 4 bases, and 14 bases separated the two germline ends. CDR1 LNHDA and CDR2 SQIVND come from the germline V gene (reference sequence). The length of the CDR3 is 15 residues. As DNA, the CDR3 is TGTGCCAGTAGTACAGGGCGCCCCCGGAATCAGCCCCAGCATTTT. This gives the protein CASSTGRPRNQPQHF. Supplemented by reference TRBV19 and TRBJ1-5, the full variable domain reads DGGITQSPKYLFRKEGQNVTLSCEQNLNHDAMYWYRQDPGQGLRLIYYSQIVNDFQKGDIAEGYSVSREKKESFPLTVTSAQKNPTAFYLCASSTGRPRNQPQHFGDGTRLSIL.

The V gene is TRBV2, the J gene TRBJ1-2; D may be TRBD1 (6 bases). V was trimmed by 3 bases and J by 8 bases, leaving 13 bases between them. Germline V gene sequence: CDR1 SNHLY, CDR2 FYNNEI. The CDR3 loop spans 13 amino acids. The CDR3 DNA reads TGTGCCAGCAGTGACAGGGGCATTGGGGGCTACACCTTC. Amino acids: CASSDRGIGGYTF.

V usage is TRBV12-3 or TRBV12-4 and J usage is TRBJ2-1; the D gene is possibly TRBD1 (6 bases). The CDR3 contains 12 residues. With 11 bases removed from V and 1 base from J, the gap between germline ends came to 9 bases. The CDR3 region has the DNA TGTGCCCAGGGGATATCCTACAATGAGCAGTTCTTC. It is translated as CAQGISYNEQFF.

This clone showed up just once. V is TRBV5-4 and J is TRBJ1-1, with D unclear. V was pared by 0 bases and J by 6 bases, with 6 bases between. In germline, CDR1 is SGHNT, CDR2 YYREEE (reference sequence). The CDR3 covers 12 residues. The CDR3 coding sequence is TGTGCCAGCAGCTTGGGGAGGGCTGAAGCTTTCTTT. Protein product: CASSLGRAEAFF.

The chain is built from TRBV7-2 and TRBJ2-7; 9 nucleotides agree with TRBD1. CDR1 and CDR2 from the germline V gene are SGHTA and FQGNSA. The trim removed 4 bases at V and 5 bases at J, leaving 6 bases unmatched. CDR3 length: 14 residues. The CDR3 sequence is CASSSTGGRDEQYF. The DNA for the CDR3 is TGTGCCAGCAGCTCCACAGGGGGCAGGGACGAGCAGTACTTC.

Concerning this clone: Other DNA sequences in the same sample also yield this CDR3. The V call is TRBV28, the J call TRBJ1-2; D is unresolved. Deletions cut 5 bases from V and 4 bases from J, with 8 bases between. CDR3 length: 12 amino acids. Germline lookup yields CDR1 MDHEN and CDR2 SYDVKM. This CDR3 reads CASSLRGYGYTF. Here the CDR3 DNA reads TGTGCCAGCAGTCTACGGGGCTATGGCTACACCTTC.

The chain has TRBV24-1 and TRBJ1-5; 7 nucleotides match TRBD1. With 6 bases clipped from V and 6 bases from J, the junction kept 7 bases outside the gene matches. CDR1 and CDR2 from the germline V gene are KGHDR and SFDVKD. The CDR3 extends over 14 amino acids. The CDR3 nucleotides are TGTGCCACCAGTACAGGGGTTGACAGTCAGCCCCAGCATTTT. The encoded protein is CATSTGVDSQPQHF.

On this clone itself: Mismatch with germline at one junction end may stem from a read error. The chain couples TRBV24-1 to TRBJ1-1, with TRBD1 identical over 7 bases. This CDR3 contains 16 residues. CDR1 KGHDR and CDR2 SFDVKD come from the germline V gene. CDR3 nucleotide sequence: TGTGCCACCAGCCCTACAGGGGACCAATATACCACTGGAGCTTTCTTT. Translation: CATSPTGDQYTTGAFF.

V and J are TRBV10-3 and TRBJ1-1, with D hard to call. V was clipped by 0 bases and J by 3 bases, with 11 bases between them. The CDR3 totals 15 residues. Germline lookup yields CDR1 ENHRY and CDR2 SYGVKD. In DNA, the CDR3 is TGTGCCATCAGTGAGTCGCTGGGAGGGTACACTGAAGCTTTCTTT. Protein sequence: CAISESLGGYTEAFF.

This CDR3 is CSASHQGVYTEAFF. The CDR3, as DNA: TGCAGTGCTAGTCATCAGGGGGTCTACACTGAAGCTTTCTTT. The chain employs TRBV20-1 and TRBJ1-1; TRBD1 aligns across 7 bases. V shed 3 bases and J 3 bases; nucleotides not matched to a gene: 7. Germline loops: CDR1 DFQATT, CDR2 SNEGSKA (reference sequence). CDR3 length equals 14 residues.

The V call is TRBV7-9, the J call TRBJ2-2; TRBD1 aligns across 9 bases. Germline assignment: CDR1 SEHNR and CDR2 FQNEAQ (reference sequence). The CDR3 sequence is 18 residues long. V gave up 5 bases and J gave up 2 bases; unmatched junction bases: 12. The CDR3, as DNA: TGTGCCAGCAGCCCTATTGGGGTGGACAGGGGTAACACCGGGGAGCTGTTTTTT. Translated, it gives CASSPIGVDRGNTGELFF. The full variable domain, completed using reference TRBV7-9 and TRBJ2-2, is DTGVSQNPRHKITKRGQNVTFRCDPISEHNRLYWYRQTLGQGPEFLTYFQNEAQLEKSRLLSDRFSAERPKGSFSTLEIQRTEQGDSAMYLCASSPIGVDRGNTGELFFGEGSRLTVL.

The rearrangement links TRBV28 to TRBJ2-7, with 9 bases that match TRBD1. J gave up 5 bases and V 5 bases, and 7 bases lay outside the gene matches. Germline CDR1 and CDR2: MDHEN and SYDVKM. This CDR3 has 14 residues. The CDR3 loop reads CASSLGQGRNEQYF. The CDR3 region has the DNA TGTGCCAGCAGTCTTGGACAGGGGAGGAACGAGCAGTACTTC.

This chain links TRBV29-1 with TRBJ2-7; weak D call: TRBD2 (6 bases). In germline, CDR1 is SQVTM, CDR2 ANQGSEA. The V and J ends lost 5 bases and 0 bases respectively, with 20 bases between them. The CDR3 is made up of 16 amino acids. For the CDR3, the DNA is TGCAGCGTTTTGGAAAAACCGGGACTGAGCTCCTACGAGCAGTACTTC. This codes for CSVLEKPGLSSYEQYF.

The rearrangement uses TRBV18 and TRBJ2-3; 8 bases line up with TRBD2. Germline V gene sequence: CDR1 KGHSH, CDR2 LQKENI. With V trimmed by 6 bases and J by 6 bases, 5 bases remained unmatched. This CDR3 spans 13 amino acids. CDR3 amino acids: CASSLSGGDTQYF. The CDR3 coding sequence is TGTGCCAGCTCCCTCTCGGGGGGGGATACGCAGTATTTT. The complete variable domain, with remaining parts taken from reference TRBV18 and TRBJ2-3, reads NAGVMQNPRHLVRRRGQEARLRCSPMKGHSHVYWYRQLPEEGLKFMVYLQKENIIDESGMPKERFSAEFPKEGPSILRIQQVVRGDSAAYFCASSLSGGDTQYFGPGTRLTVL.

The J gene is TRBJ2-2, the V gene TRBV4-2; TRBD1 might be the D (6 bases). CDR3 size: 16 residues. CDR1 and CDR2 (germline): LGHNA, YNFKEQ. Trimming pared 0 bases from V and 0 bases from J, leaving 8 bases between. Here the CDR3 DNA reads TGTGCCAGCAGCCAAGATAACAGGGCGAACACCGGGGAGCTGTTTTTT. As protein: CASSQDNRANTGELFF.

With regard to this clone: Possible read error: a much larger clone is one base away. Different DNA sequences within this sample yield the same CDR3. The V gene is TRBV10-3, the J gene TRBJ1-2, with D maybe TRBD1 (5 bases). This CDR3 region has 14 residues. The germline V gene encodes CDR1 ENHRY and CDR2 SYGVKD. CDR3 sequence reads: CAIRPGLKADGYTF. CDR3 coding DNA: TGTGCCATCAGGCCAGGGTTAAAGGCGGATGGTTACACCTTC.

The CDR3 region is CASSPSGGSYEQYF. CDR3 bases: TGTGCCAGCAGCCCTAGCGGGGGCTCCTACGAGCAGTACTTC. This chain connects TRBV7-9 to TRBJ2-7; 10 bases line up with TRBD2. Looked up from germline, CDR1 is SEHNR and CDR2 is FQNEAQ (reference sequence). Trimming at V came to 5 bases and at J to 0 bases, leaving 1 base not matched to a gene. The CDR3 covers 14 residues.

The chain uses TRBV4-3 and TRBJ2-1, with TRBD1 identical over 11 bases. The CDR3 has 16 amino acids. The trim removed 4 bases at V and 6 bases at J, leaving 8 bases unmatched. In germline, CDR1 is LGHNA, CDR2 YSLEER. The CDR3 DNA is TGCGCCAGCAGCCTCATGTGGACAGGGGGCTTCAATGAGCAGTTCTTC. Translated: CASSLMWTGGFNEQFF.

The chain uses TRBV3-1 (or the pseudogene TRBV3-2) and TRBJ1-3, with D possibly matching TRBD1 (6 bases). Trimming left V 1 base short and J 4 bases short, with 11 bases between. This CDR3 comprises 15 residues. Germline CDR1 is LGHDT and CDR2 is YNNKEL (reference sequence). Here the CDR3 reads CASSQVRTEGNTIYF. In DNA, the CDR3 is TGTGCCAGCAGCCAAGTCAGGACAGAAGGAAACACCATATATTTT.

This clone was recorded only once. CDR3 sequence (DNA): TGTGCCAGCAGCTGGGACAGTTTTATCGCAGATACGCAGTATTTT. Its protein product is CASSWDSFIADTQYF. The V and J genes are TRBV7-9 and TRBJ2-3, with 7 bases fitting TRBD1. The ends lost 4 bases at V and 4 bases at J; junction bases unmatched: 8. The CDR3 extends over 15 amino acids. The germline CDR1 and CDR2 sequences are SEHNR and FQNEAQ (reference sequence). The variable domain in full, completed from reference TRBV7-9 and TRBJ2-3, reads DTGVSQNPRHKITKRGQNVTFRCDPISEHNRLYWYRQTLGQGPEFLTYFQNEAQLEKSRLLSDRFSAERPKGSFSTLEIQRTEQGDSAMYLCASSWDSFIADTQYFGPGTRLTVL.

This chain uses TRBV3-1 (or the pseudogene TRBV3-2) with TRBJ2-3; D is perhaps TRBD1 (6 bases). CDR3 size: 15 residues. The V end lost 2 bases, the J end lost 6 bases, and 15 bases lay between the germline ends. Germline V gives CDR1 LGHDT, CDR2 YNNKEL (reference sequence). CDR3 nucleotide sequence: TGTGCCAGCAGCCAAATGACCACAGGGTTCGATACGCAGTATTTT. Translation gives CASSQMTTGFDTQYF.

V usage is TRBV28 and J usage is TRBJ1-5, with 8 bases aligning to TRBD1. CDR3 length: 15 residues. CDR1 is MDHEN, CDR2 SYDVKM, per germline. The ends lost 10 bases at V and 7 bases at J; junction bases unmatched: 15. The DNA of the CDR3 is TGTGCCACCAGAGCGGGACAGGCAGGGAACCAGCCCCAGCATTTT. It yields the protein CATRAGQAGNQPQHF.

The genes are TRBV7-8 and TRBJ1-5; no firm D call. V lost 5 bases, J lost 4 bases, and 6 bases lay in between. The germline CDR1 and CDR2 sequences are SGHVS and FQNEAQ. This CDR3 region has 12 residues. In nucleotides, the CDR3 is TGTGCCAGCAGCCTTAATAATCAGCCCCAGCATTTT. It is translated as CASSLNNQPQHF. Full variable domain (remainder filled in from reference TRBV7-8 and TRBJ1-5): GAGVSQSPRYKVAKRGQDVALRCDPISGHVSLFWYQQALGQGPEFLTYFQNEAQLDKSGLPSDRFFAERPEGSVSTLKIQRTQQEDSAVYLCASSLNNQPQHFGDGTRLSIL.